The 21 T cell receptor beta chains below were found in one sample sequenced in a study of blood T cell repertoires in COVID-19. Assay used: immunoSEQ multiplex PCR; TCRdb lists only in-frame clones, some missing. The top ten clones hold about 40% of a sample with about 130,000 clones, 70% to 80% of them seen once. The sequencing sample was made of peripheral blood. The source is a man aged 35 to 55 with active or convalescent COVID-19.

This clone was seen ten or more times. This chain links TRBV29-1 with TRBJ1-1; D is unresolved. Trimming took off 4 bases at V and 4 bases at J, with 10 bases between the two ends. Germline assignment: CDR1 SQVTM and CDR2 ANQGSEA. The CDR3 runs 12 residues. The chain's CDR3 is CSVVSGSTEAFF. DNA for the CDR3: TGCAGCGTTGTGAGCGGGAGCACTGAAGCTTTCTTT.

The rearrangement joins TRBV7-2 to TRBJ1-5, with D possibly TRBD1 on 5 matching bases. CDR1 and CDR2 (germline): SGHTA, FQGNSA. The CDR3 spans 17 residues. V was clipped by 5 bases and J by 1 base, with 18 bases between them. This CDR3 is CASSDRDSLLSNQPQHF. The CDR3 DNA reads as TGTGCCAGCAGCGACCGTGACAGCCTCCTGAGCAATCAGCCCCAGCATTTT.

The chain carries TRBV5-5 and TRBJ2-2, with D possibly being TRBD1 (7 bases). Per the germline V gene, CDR1 is SGHKS and CDR2 is YYEKEE (reference sequence). The germline V and J ends were trimmed by 2 bases and 7 bases, with 9 bases remaining between them. The CDR3 sequence is 13 residues long. The CDR3 is CASSFRGDGELFF. In DNA, the CDR3 is TGTGCCAGCAGCTTCAGGGGGGACGGGGAGCTGTTTTTT.

The V gene is TRBV27, the J gene TRBJ1-2, with D possibly matching TRBD1 (6 bases). With 6 bases removed from V and 3 bases from J, the gap between germline ends came to 20 bases. Germline loops: CDR1 MNHEY, CDR2 SMNVEV (reference sequence). The CDR3 spans 16 residues. The CDR3 bases are TGTGCCAGCAGACCATCACACAGGGAGACCTACTATGGCTACACCTTC. Its protein product is CASRPSHRETYYGYTF.

For the CDR3, the DNA is TGTGCCAGTGCCTTTCGGGGGAACACTGAAGCTTTCTTT. Protein sequence: CASAFRGNTEAFF. The rearrangement links TRBV6-5 to TRBJ1-1, with D uncertain. Trimming left V 9 bases short and J 1 base short, with 12 bases between. Germline-derived CDR1 and CDR2 are MNHEY and SVGAGI. The CDR3 has 13 residues.

CDR3 loop: CASGNRVNTEAFF. The CDR3 region has the DNA TGTGCCAGCGGGAACAGGGTTAACACTGAAGCTTTCTTT. The chain is built from TRBV6-5 and TRBJ1-1, with D possibly matching TRBD1 (6 bases). Germline CDR1 and CDR2: MNHEY and SVGAGI. The V gene lost 8 bases and the J gene lost 2 bases, with 12 bases spanning the gap. This CDR3 contains 13 residues.

Here the CDR3 reads CASSSASGSTDTQYF. CDR3 in DNA: TGTGCCAGCAGTTCTGCTTCCGGGAGCACAGATACGCAGTATTTT. This rearrangement joins TRBV6-5 to TRBJ2-3, with unresolved D. The CDR3 length is 15 residues. The germline V gene has CDR1 MNHEY and CDR2 SVGAGI. Trimming took off 4 bases at V and 0 bases at J, with 11 bases between the two ends.

The chain has TRBV11-3 and TRBJ1-5; 8 nucleotides align to TRBD1. This CDR3 is 19 amino acids long. Unmatched junction bases numbered 13, after V lost 3 bases and J lost 0 bases. Germline CDR1 is SGHNT and CDR2 is YENEEA. The CDR3 loop is CASSFKVGTGTGSNQPQHF. The CDR3 DNA reads as TGTGCCAGCAGCTTTAAAGTGGGGACCGGGACAGGTAGCAATCAGCCCCAGCATTTT.

In DNA, the CDR3 is TGTGCCAGCAGCCCCCAAGGGACTTTGGGGGAGCAGTACTTC. Residues: CASSPQGTLGEQYF. The rearrangement uses TRBV11-3 and TRBJ2-7, with a tentative D call TRBD2 (6 bases). This CDR3 contains 14 residues. V was clipped by 5 bases and J by 7 bases, with 18 bases between them. Germline-derived CDR1 and CDR2 are SGHNT and YENEEA. The whole variable domain, remainder taken from reference TRBV11-3 and TRBJ2-7, is EAGVVQSPRYKIIEKKQPVAFWCNPISGHNTLYWYLQNLGQGPELLIRYENEEAVDDSQLPKDRFSAERLKGVDSTLKIQPAELGDSAVYLCASSPQGTLGEQYFGPGTRLTVT.

This clone was detected once. The chain uses TRBV28 and TRBJ1-5, with D maybe TRBD1 (5 bases). V lost 5 bases and J 3 bases, leaving 14 bases between the germline ends. Germline V CDR1 and CDR2: MDHEN, SYDVKM. This CDR3 region has 15 residues. CDR3 region: CASSPILGDNQPQHF. DNA of the CDR3: TGTGCCAGCAGTCCGATCTTAGGGGACAATCAGCCCCAGCATTTT. Full variable domain (outside the CDR3, taken from reference TRBV28 and TRBJ1-5): DVKVTQSSRYLVKRTGEKVFLECVQDMDHENMFWYRQDPGLGLRLIYFSYDVKMKEKGDIPEGYSVSREKKERFSLILESASTNQTSMYLCASSPILGDNQPQHFGDGTRLSIL.

The chain recombines TRBV27 with TRBJ2-7; TRBD2 matches at 11 bases. CDR3 length: 16 amino acids. The V and J ends lost 4 bases and 3 bases, in that order; junction bases with no gene match: 8. CDR1 MNHEY and CDR2 SMNVEV come from the germline V gene (reference sequence). The CDR3 here is CASSSGTSGALYEQYF. In nucleotides, the CDR3 is TGTGCCAGCAGTTCGGGGACTAGCGGCGCCCTCTACGAGCAGTACTTC.

As concerns this clone: The same CDR3 is also encoded by other DNA sequences in this sample. The V gene is TRBV6-6, the J gene TRBJ1-2, with 10 nucleotides matching TRBD1. The V and J ends lost 5 bases and 4 bases, in that order; junction bases with no gene match: 1. CDR3 length: 13 amino acids. CDR1 is MNHNY, CDR2 SVGAGI, per germline (reference sequence). The CDR3 DNA is TGTGCCAGCAGTAGGACAGGGGGCTATGGCTACACCTTC. Protein sequence: CASSRTGGYGYTF.

V gene TRBV3-1 (or the pseudogene TRBV3-2) combines with J gene TRBJ1-4, with TRBD1 as a possible D gene (5 bases). The length of the CDR3 is 14 residues. Germline values: CDR1 LGHDT, CDR2 YNNKEL (reference sequence). Trimming took off 3 bases at V and 2 bases at J, with 7 bases between the two ends. The DNA for the CDR3 is TGTGCCAGCAGCCAGGCAGGGACTAATGAAAAACTGTTTTTT. Protein product: CASSQAGTNEKLFF.

This sequence joins TRBV28 and TRBJ1-1; 7 nucleotides match TRBD1. This CDR3 has 15 residues. J was trimmed by 2 bases and V by 5 bases; bases with no gene match: 8. The germline V gene encodes CDR1 MDHEN and CDR2 SYDVKM. CDR3 sequence reads: CASSPIDRANTEAFF. DNA for the CDR3: TGTGCCAGCAGTCCCATTGACAGGGCCAACACTGAAGCTTTCTTT. The complete variable domain, with remaining parts taken from reference TRBV28 and TRBJ1-1, reads DVKVTQSSRYLVKRTGEKVFLECVQDMDHENMFWYRQDPGLGLRLIYFSYDVKMKEKGDIPEGYSVSREKKERFSLILESASTNQTSMYLCASSPIDRANTEAFFGQGTRLTVV.

The rearrangement joins TRBV7-9 to TRBJ2-7; 8 positions match TRBD1. In germline, CDR1 is SEHNR, CDR2 FQNEAQ (reference sequence). The CDR3 is 18 residues long. V dropped 4 bases and J dropped 2; count of bases not matched to a gene: 16. CDR3 in DNA: TGTGCCAGCAGCTACAAACTCTCCGGACAGGGTGGAGCCTACGAGCAGTACTTC. Protein product: CASSYKLSGQGGAYEQYF.

This clone has a single count. The chain combines TRBV7-2 with TRBJ1-2; D gene uncertain. Trimming stripped 1 base from V and 8 bases from J, with 8 bases between. This CDR3 has 12 amino acids. Germline values: CDR1 SGHTA, CDR2 FQGNSA. The CDR3 nucleotides are TGTGCCAGCAGCTTAGATTTGCGCGGCTACACCTTC. This encodes CASSLDLRGYTF. The full variable domain, completed using reference TRBV7-2 and TRBJ1-2, is GAGVSQSPSNKVTEKGKDVELRCDPISGHTALYWYRQSLGQGLEFLIYFQGNSAPDKSGLPSDRFSAERTGGSVSTLTIQRTQQEDSAVYLCASSLDLRGYTFGSGTRLTVV.

A few counts support this clone. This chain connects TRBV5-4 to TRBJ2-2; 9 nucleotides align to TRBD1. This CDR3 comprises 17 residues. Trimming cost V 0 bases and J 2 bases; bases outside gene matches: 5. CDR1 and CDR2 from the germline V gene are SGHNT and YYREEE (reference sequence). Written as DNA, the CDR3 is TGTGCCAGCAGCTTGGGACAGGGGGGTGGCAACACCGGGGAGCTGTTTTTT. Amino acids: CASSLGQGGGNTGELFF.

The genes are TRBV2 and TRBJ2-3; 9 nucleotides agree with TRBD2. The J segment lost 1 base and the V segment lost 4 bases, leaving 0 bases of the junction unmatched. Looked up from germline, CDR1 is SNHLY and CDR2 is FYNNEI. The CDR3 is made up of 14 amino acids. The DNA for the CDR3 is TGTGCCAGCAGTGGGACTAGCGGCACAGATACGCAGTATTTT. Residues: CASSGTSGTDTQYF.

J is TRBJ2-7 and V is TRBV9; no reliable D call. Trimming left V 0 bases short and J 3 bases short, with 13 bases between. Looked up from germline, CDR1 is SGDLS and CDR2 is YYNGEE. The CDR3 extends over 15 amino acids. CDR3 amino acids: CASSVASSHLYEQYF. The CDR3 DNA sequence: TGTGCCAGCAGCGTAGCGAGTTCCCACCTCTACGAGCAGTACTTC.

The chain joins TRBV4-1 to TRBJ2-7, with TRBD1 identical over 8 bases. The CDR3 sequence is 15 residues long. Germline V CDR1 and CDR2: MGHRA, YSYEKL. V lost 6 bases to trimming and J lost 4 bases; unmatched junction nucleotides: 11. CDR3 bases: TGCGCCAGCAGAACTATTTCGGGACAGGCTTACGAGCAGTACTTC. Translation gives CASRTISGQAYEQYF.

J is TRBJ1-1 and V is TRBV7-9; TRBD1 matches 11 bases. The germline V gene has CDR1 SEHNR and CDR2 FQNEAQ (reference sequence). The CDR3 consists of 17 residues. V shed 5 bases, J shed 3 bases, and the junction held 11 bases outside the gene matches. In DNA form, the CDR3 reads TGTGCCAGCAGCCTTTGGACAGGGGGCATGAGGGACACTGAAGCTTTCTTT. Its translation: CASSLWTGGMRDTEAFF. The variable domain in full, with the rest retrieved from reference TRBV7-9 and TRBJ1-1, is DTGVSQNPRHKITKRGQNVTFRCDPISEHNRLYWYRQTLGQGPEFLTYFQNEAQLEKSRLLSDRFSAERPKGSFSTLEIQRTEQGDSAMYLCASSLWTGGMRDTEAFFGQGTRLTVV.